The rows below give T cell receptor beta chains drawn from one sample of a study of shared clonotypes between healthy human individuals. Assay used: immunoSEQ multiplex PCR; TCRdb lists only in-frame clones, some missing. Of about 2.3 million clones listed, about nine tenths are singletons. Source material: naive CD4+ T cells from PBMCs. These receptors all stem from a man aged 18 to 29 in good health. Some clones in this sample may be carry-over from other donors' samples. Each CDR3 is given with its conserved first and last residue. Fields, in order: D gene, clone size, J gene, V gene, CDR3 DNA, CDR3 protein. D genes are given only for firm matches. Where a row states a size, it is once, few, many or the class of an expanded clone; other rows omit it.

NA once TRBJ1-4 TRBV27 TGTGCCAGCAGTTTGTTCGGGGATGCAACTAATGAAAAACTGTTTTTT CASSLFGDATNEKLFF
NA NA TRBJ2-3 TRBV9 TGTGCCAGCAGCGTAGGGTCAGATACGCAGTATTTT CASSVGSDTQYF
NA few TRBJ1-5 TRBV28 TGTGCCAGCAGTCAATGGGGAGGACAGCCCCAGCATTTT CASSQWGGQPQHF
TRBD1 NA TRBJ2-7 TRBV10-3 TGTGCCATCAGGGAGTCAGGGGGCGAAGGTAACGAGCAGTACTTC CAIRESGGEGNEQYF
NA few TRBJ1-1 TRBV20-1 TGCAGTAGACGGACGAACACTGAAGCTTTCTTT CSRRTNTEAFF
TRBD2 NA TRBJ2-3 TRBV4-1 TGCGCCAGCAGCCAATTTGGACTAGCGGGAAGTACGGATACGCAGTATTTT CASSQFGLAGSTDTQYF
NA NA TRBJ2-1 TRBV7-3 TGTGCCAGCAGCGCCGACAGGAATGAGCAGTTCTTC CASSADRNEQFF
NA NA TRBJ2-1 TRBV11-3 TGTGCCAGCAGCTTGGATGACAATGAGCAGTTCTTC CASSLDDNEQFF
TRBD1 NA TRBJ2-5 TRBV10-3 TGTGCCATCAGCGCGGACAGGGCCGCTCAAGAGACCCAGTACTTC CAISADRAAQETQYF
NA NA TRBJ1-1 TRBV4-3 TGCGCCAGCAGCCAAGACGAGAGAACTGAAGCTTTCTTT CASSQDERTEAFF
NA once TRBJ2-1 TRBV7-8 TGTGCCAGCAGGTCCCGGGCAGGGGGGTCCTACAATGAGCAGTTCTTC CASRSRAGGSYNEQFF
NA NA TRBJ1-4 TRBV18 TGTGCCAGCTCACCAGTAGGGAGCGAAAAACTGTTTTTT CASSPVGSEKLFF
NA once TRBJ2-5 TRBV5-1 TGCGCCAGCAGCTTGTCCCTCCAGGGGCGGGAGACCCAGTACTTC CASSLSLQGRETQYF
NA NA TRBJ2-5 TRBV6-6 TGTGCCAGCAGTTACGGGCTAGCGTGGGAGACCCAGTACTTC CASSYGLAWETQYF
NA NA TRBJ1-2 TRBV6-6 TGTGCCAGCAGGCCGCGGGACGGAAGGCGTATAGATGGCTACACCTTC CASRPRDGRRIDGYTF
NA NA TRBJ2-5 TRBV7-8 TGTGCCAGCAGCGTTAATCGGAGGGGTTCGGAGACCCAGTACTTC CASSVNRRGSETQYF
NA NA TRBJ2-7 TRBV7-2 TGTGCCAGCAGCTTAGCGTCGGGAACTAGACACGAGCAGTACTTC CASSLASGTRHEQYF
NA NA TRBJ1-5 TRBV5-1 TGCGCCAGCAGCTTGGCCGGGTCAAATCATCAGCCCCAGCATTTT CASSLAGSNHQPQHF
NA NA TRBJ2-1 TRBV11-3 TGTGCCAGCAGCCTAAACCACAGGGGGGGTGAGCAGTTCTTC CASSLNHRGGEQFF
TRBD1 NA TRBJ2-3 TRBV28 TGTGCCAGCAGTTTGCAGGGGGCTAGCACAGATACGCAGTATTTT CASSLQGASTDTQYF
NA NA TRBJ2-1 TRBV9 TGTGCCAGCAGCCCGCGACAGTTCCCCACAATGAATGAGCAGTTCTTC CASSPRQFPTMNEQFF
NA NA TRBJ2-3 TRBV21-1 TGTGCCAGCAGCAAAGCAATAAAGGGTTTAGCGGCAACAGATACGCAGTATTTT CASSKAIKGLAATDTQYF
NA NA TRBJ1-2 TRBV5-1 TGCGCCAGCAGCCCAGACAAGCCAGAGTATGGCTACACCTTC CASSPDKPEYGYTF
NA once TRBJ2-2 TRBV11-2 TGTGCCAGCAGCTTAAACGGACCGAACACCGGGGAGCTGTTTTTT CASSLNGPNTGELFF